This T cell receptor (beta chain) was sequenced for a study of T cells in localized non-small cell lung cancer. Overall study findings and caveats: A single tumor region was sequenced, leaving heterogeneity possible. Adjacent uninvolved lung tissue had the highest T cell clonality, exceeding tumor. Longer overall survival was linked to higher blood T cell density. A median approximately 59 of the top 100 tumor clones appeared in adjacent lung.

Trimming removed 0 bases at V and 5 bases at J, with 13 bases between. The CDR3 is made up of 15 amino acids. Notes on this clone: Its antigen remains unidentified.

The repertoire was sequenced with immunoSEQ multiplex PCR; TCRdb's copy has only in-frame clones and lacks some. The table records tens of thousands of clones, roughly 91% of them present only once. The chain couples TRBV23-1 to TRBJ1-1, with a tentative D call TRBD1 (5 bases). TRBV23-1 counts as an open reading frame of uncertain function. The sample consisted of peripheral blood, taken before any cancer treatment. The source of this sequence is a woman aged 35-70 years with stage I squamous cell lung carcinoma. DNA of the CDR3: TGCGCCAGCAGTCAATCGATAGGGGCACGAACTGAAGCTTTCTTT. It yields the protein CASSQSIGARTEAFF.